These 5 T cell receptor beta chains were sequenced from one sample in a study of blood T cells in healthy people across ages. A second PCR, run for about 7 to 11 cycles, used a sample-barcoded 5' primer plus a J-beta primer mix. TCRdb reprocessed the 5' RACE reads with MiXCR, giving one entry per CDR3 protein. The top ten hold about a fifth of the sample, which has nearly 1 million distinct CDR3 sequences, 51% seen once. The sample taken for sequencing was blood. These receptors came from a woman aged 60-75 years in good health.

The chain carries TRBV6-2 or TRBV6-3 and TRBJ2-5; no clear D. V shed 2 bases and J shed 4 bases, with 14 bases lying between them. Per germline, CDR1 MNHEY and CDR2 SVGEGT. CDR3 length equals 15 residues. The CDR3 region is CASSYEASLGETQYF. In DNA form, the CDR3 reads TGTGCCAGCAGTTACGAGGCCAGCTTGGGAGAGACCCAGTACTTC.

The chain is built from TRBV6-2 or TRBV6-3 and TRBJ2-4; 8 bases align to TRBD2. Germline assignment: CDR1 MNHEY and CDR2 SVGEGT. V shed 8 bases, J shed 0 bases, and the junction held 9 bases outside the gene matches. The length of the CDR3 is 16 residues. CDR3 amino acids: CASSAGVLLAKNIQYF. The CDR3 DNA follows: TGTGCCAGCTCAGCGGGAGTTCTACTAGCCAAAAACATTCAGTACTTC.

The chain recombines TRBV10-1 with TRBJ2-5; 14 positions match TRBD2. The junction had 8 bases not matched to a gene; V was cut back by 5 bases and J by 3 bases. This CDR3 has 17 residues. Looked up from germline, CDR1 is WNHNN and CDR2 is SYGVQD (reference sequence). The CDR3 bases are TGCGCCAGCAGTCCCCAACCGGGACTAGCGGGGGAAGAGACCCAGTACTTC. Protein sequence: CASSPQPGLAGEETQYF.

This clonotype came up once. The chain recombines TRBV20-1 with TRBJ2-5; 7 bases map to TRBD2. The J segment lost 11 bases and the V segment lost 0 bases, leaving 12 bases of the junction unmatched. The germline CDR1 and CDR2 sequences are DFQATT and SNEGSKA (reference sequence). This CDR3 region has 14 residues. The CDR3 region is CSARDHGLVGEQYF. In DNA, the CDR3 is TGCAGTGCTAGAGATCATGGACTAGTGGGTGAGCAGTACTTC.

This clonotype was counted ten times or more. This rearrangement joins TRBV4-1 to TRBJ1-2; a possible D gene is TRBD1 (6 bases). Per germline, CDR1 MGHRA and CDR2 YSYEKL. V was clipped by 0 bases and J by 4 bases, with 18 bases between them. The CDR3 loop spans 17 amino acids. CDR3 bases: TGCGCCAGCAGCCAAGAGGGCCGGGGGGCGCCAGGCTATGGCTACACCTTC. It translates to CASSQEGRGAPGYGYTF.